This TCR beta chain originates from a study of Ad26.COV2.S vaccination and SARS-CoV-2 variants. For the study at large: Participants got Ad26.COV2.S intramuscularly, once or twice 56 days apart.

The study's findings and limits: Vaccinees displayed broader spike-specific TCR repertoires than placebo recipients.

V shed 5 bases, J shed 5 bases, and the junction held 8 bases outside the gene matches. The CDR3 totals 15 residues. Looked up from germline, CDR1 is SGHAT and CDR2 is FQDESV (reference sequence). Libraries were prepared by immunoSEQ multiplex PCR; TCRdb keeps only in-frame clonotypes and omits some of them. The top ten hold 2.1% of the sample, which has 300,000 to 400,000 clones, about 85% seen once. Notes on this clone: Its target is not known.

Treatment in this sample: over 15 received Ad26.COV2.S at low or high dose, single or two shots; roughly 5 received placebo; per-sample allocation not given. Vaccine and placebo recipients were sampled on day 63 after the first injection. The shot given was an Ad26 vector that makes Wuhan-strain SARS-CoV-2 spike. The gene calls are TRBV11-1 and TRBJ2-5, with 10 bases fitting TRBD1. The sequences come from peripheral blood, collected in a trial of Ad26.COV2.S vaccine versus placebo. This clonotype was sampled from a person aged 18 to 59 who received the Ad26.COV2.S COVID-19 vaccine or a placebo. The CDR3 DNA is TGTGCCAGCAGCCCCAGACAGGGGGCTAGGGAGACCCAGTACTTC. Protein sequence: CASSPRQGARETQYF.